This TCR beta chain came from a study of T cell changes during pregnancy in multiple sclerosis. The CDR3 contains 15 residues. CDR1 is LNHDA, CDR2 SQIVND, per germline (reference sequence). The junction had 9 bases not matched to a gene; V was cut back by 5 bases and J by 10 bases. This clone was observed a few times. Method: immunoSEQ multiplex PCR; TCRdb's copy keeps in-frame clones and lacks some. Altogether 70,000 to 75,000 clones are present, more than 85% being singletons, with the ten largest covering 3% to 4%. This chain connects TRBV19 to TRBJ1-6; 9 nucleotides align to TRBD1. This material consisted of peripheral blood, taken before pregnancy. The sequence derives from a female donor with multiple sclerosis, enrolled in a pregnancy study. For the CDR3, the DNA is TGTGCCAGTAGTTCTTTGGGACAGGGTTACTCACCCCTCCACTTT. This translates into CASSSLGQGYSPLHF.